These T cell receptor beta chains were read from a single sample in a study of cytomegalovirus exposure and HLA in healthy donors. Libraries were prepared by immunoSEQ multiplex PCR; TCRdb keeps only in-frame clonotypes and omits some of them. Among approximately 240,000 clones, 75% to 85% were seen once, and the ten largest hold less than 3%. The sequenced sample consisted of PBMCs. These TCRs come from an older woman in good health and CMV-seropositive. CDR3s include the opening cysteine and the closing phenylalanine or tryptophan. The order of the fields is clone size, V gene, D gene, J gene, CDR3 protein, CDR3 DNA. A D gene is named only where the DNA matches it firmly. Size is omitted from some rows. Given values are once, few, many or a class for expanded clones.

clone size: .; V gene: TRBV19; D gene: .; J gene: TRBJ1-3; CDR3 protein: CASNRDSGNTIYF; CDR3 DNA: TGTGCCAGTAACAGGGATTCTGGAAACACCATATATTTT
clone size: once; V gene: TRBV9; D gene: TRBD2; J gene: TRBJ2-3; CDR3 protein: CASSAPWAGASTDTQYF; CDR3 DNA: TGTGCCAGCAGCGCCCCGTGGGCGGGAGCTAGCACAGATACGCAGTATTTT
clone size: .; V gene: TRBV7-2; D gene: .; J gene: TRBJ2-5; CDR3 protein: CASSLVWGLQETQYF; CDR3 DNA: TGTGCCAGCAGCTTAGTTTGGGGGCTCCAAGAGACCCAGTACTTC
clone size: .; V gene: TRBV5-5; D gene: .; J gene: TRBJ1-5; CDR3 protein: CASSLQANQPQHF; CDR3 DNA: TGTGCCAGCAGCTTGCAAGCCAATCAGCCCCAGCATTTT
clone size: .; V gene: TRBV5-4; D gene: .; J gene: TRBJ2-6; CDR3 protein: CASSLAGISGANVLTF; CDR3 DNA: TGTGCCAGCAGCTTGGCGGGGATCTCTGGGGCCAACGTCCTGACTTTC
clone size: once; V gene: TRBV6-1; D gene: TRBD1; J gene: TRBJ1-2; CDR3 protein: CASSENRGGGYTF; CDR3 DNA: TGTGCCAGCAGTGAAAACAGGGGAGGCGGCTACACCTTC
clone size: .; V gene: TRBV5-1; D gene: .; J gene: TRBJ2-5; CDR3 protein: CASLTSGGMQETQYF; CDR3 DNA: TGCGCCAGCCTTACAAGCGGAGGCATGCAAGAGACCCAGTACTTC
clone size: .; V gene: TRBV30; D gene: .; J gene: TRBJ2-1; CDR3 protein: CARGYGGTYNEQFF; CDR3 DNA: TGTGCCCGGGGGTATGGGGGAACCTACAATGAGCAGTTCTTC
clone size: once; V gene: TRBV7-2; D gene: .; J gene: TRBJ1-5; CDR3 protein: CASSLGGSQPQHF; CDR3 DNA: TGTGCCAGCAGCTTAGGGGGCAGTCAGCCCCAGCATTTT
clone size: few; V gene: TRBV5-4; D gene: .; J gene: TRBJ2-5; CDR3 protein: CASSIGVGETQYF; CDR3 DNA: TGTGCCAGCAGCATAGGGGTTGGGGAGACCCAGTACTTC
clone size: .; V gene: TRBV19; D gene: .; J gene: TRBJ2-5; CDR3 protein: CASSNTWTQYF; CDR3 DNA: TGTGCCAGTAGCAATACTTGGACCCAGTACTTC
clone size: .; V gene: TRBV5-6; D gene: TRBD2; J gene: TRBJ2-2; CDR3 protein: CASSLWTSGSRTGELFF; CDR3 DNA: TGTGCCAGCAGCCTCTGGACTAGCGGGAGTCGTACCGGGGAGCTGTTTTTT
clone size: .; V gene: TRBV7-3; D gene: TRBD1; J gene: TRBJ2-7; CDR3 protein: CASSLRTGPYEQYF; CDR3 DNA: TGTGCCAGCAGCTTACGGACAGGCCCCTACGAGCAGTACTTC
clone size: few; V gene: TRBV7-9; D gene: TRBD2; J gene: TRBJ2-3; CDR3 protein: CASSRSGGGNTDTQYF; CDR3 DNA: TGTGCCAGCAGCCGAAGCGGGGGGGGAAACACAGATACGCAGTATTTT
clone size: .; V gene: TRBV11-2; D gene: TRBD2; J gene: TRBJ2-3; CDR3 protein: CASSLVGGRAEDTQYF; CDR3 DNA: TGTGCCAGCAGCTTAGTCGGCGGGAGGGCCGAAGATACGCAGTATTTT
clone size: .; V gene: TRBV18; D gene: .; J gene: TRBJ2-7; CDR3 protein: CASSPQGGGYEQYF; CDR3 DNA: TGTGCCAGCTCACCCCAGGGCGGTGGATACGAGCAGTACTTC
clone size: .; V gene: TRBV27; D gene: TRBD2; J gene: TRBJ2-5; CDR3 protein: CASSLRPASGRPETQYF; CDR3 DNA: TGTGCCAGCAGTTTAAGGCCGGCTAGCGGGAGGCCGGAGACCCAGTACTTC
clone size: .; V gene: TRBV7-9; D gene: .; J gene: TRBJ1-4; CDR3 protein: CASSPFGGGGNEKLFF; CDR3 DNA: TGTGCCAGCAGCCCCTTTGGGGGCGGGGGTAATGAAAAACTGTTTTTT
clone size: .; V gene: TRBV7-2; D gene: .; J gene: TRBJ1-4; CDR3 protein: CASSLGRGEKLFF; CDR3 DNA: TGTGCCAGCAGCTTAGGCAGGGGTGAAAAACTGTTTTTT
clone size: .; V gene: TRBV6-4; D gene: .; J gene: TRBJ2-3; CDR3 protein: CASRRGQFTDTQYF; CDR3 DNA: TGTGCCAGCAGGCGGGGGCAGTTCACAGATACGCAGTATTTT
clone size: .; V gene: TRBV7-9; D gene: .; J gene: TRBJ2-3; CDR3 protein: CANAQYGLTDTQYF; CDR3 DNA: TGTGCCAACGCACAGTACGGCCTCACAGATACGCAGTATTTT
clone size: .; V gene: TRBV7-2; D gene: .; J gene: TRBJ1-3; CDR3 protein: CASSPGISGNTIYF; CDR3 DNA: TGTGCCAGCAGCCCAGGGATCTCTGGAAACACCATATATTTT
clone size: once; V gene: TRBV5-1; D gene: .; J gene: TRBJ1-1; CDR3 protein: CASSYEQGTEAFF; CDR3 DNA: TGCGCCAGCAGCTATGAACAGGGAACTGAAGCTTTCTTT
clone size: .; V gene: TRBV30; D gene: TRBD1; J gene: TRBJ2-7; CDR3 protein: CAWNQDRGSGEQYF; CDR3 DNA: TGTGCCTGGAACCAGGACAGGGGATCGGGAGAGCAGTACTTC
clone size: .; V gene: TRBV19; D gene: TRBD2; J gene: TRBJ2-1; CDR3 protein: CASKLRGGGHNEQFF; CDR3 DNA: TGTGCCAGTAAACTTCGGGGCGGGGGACACAATGAGCAGTTCTTC
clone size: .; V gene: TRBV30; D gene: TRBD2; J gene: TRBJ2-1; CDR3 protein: CAWSVGASGNDEQFF; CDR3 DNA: TGTGCCTGGAGTGTAGGGGCTAGCGGGAACGATGAGCAGTTCTTC
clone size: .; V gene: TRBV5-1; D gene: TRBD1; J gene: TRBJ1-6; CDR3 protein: CASSSGGAGVSPLHF; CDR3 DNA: TGCGCCAGCAGTTCAGGGGGCGCGGGTGTTTCACCCCTCCACTTT
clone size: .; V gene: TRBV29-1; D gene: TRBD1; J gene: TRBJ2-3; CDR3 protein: CSVVGQGAGDTQYF; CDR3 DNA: TGCAGCGTTGTTGGACAGGGGGCCGGGGATACGCAGTATTTT
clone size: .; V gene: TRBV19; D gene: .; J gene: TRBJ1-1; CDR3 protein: CASSIFQGSKTEAFF; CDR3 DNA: TGTGCCAGTAGTATATTCCAGGGCTCGAAGACTGAAGCTTTCTTT
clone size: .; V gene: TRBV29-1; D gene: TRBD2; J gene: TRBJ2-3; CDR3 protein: CSVDLAGGPPGTDTQYF; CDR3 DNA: TGCAGCGTTGACCTGGCGGGAGGGCCGCCGGGTACAGATACGCAGTATTTT